The rows below give T cell receptor beta chains drawn from one sample of a study of T cell changes during pregnancy in multiple sclerosis. Libraries were prepared by immunoSEQ multiplex PCR; TCRdb keeps only in-frame clonotypes and omits some of them. The sample records some 37,000 clones, about nine tenths being singletons. This specimen consisted of CD4+ T cells from peripheral blood mononuclear cells, obtained after pregnancy. These receptors were collected from a female donor in good health, enrolled as a control in a pregnancy study. Both conserved end residues are part of each CDR3. Each record gives: D gene, J gene, clone size, V gene, CDR3 protein, CDR3 DNA. A D gene is named only where the DNA matches it firmly. Some rows mark clone size as missing; the rest say once, few, many or name a class of expanded clone.

>-|TRBJ1-1|-|TRBV5-1
CASSLEVGANTEAFF
TGCGCCAGCAGCTTGGAGGTAGGGGCGAACACTGAAGCTTTCTTT
>-|TRBJ1-4|-|TRBV25-1
CASSASYPRNLNEKLFF
TGTGCCAGCAGTGCGTCCTACCCCAGGAACTTGAATGAAAAACTGTTTTTT
>-|TRBJ2-7|-|TRBV21-1
CASSKCDHRGRNEQYF
TGTGCCAGCAGCAAATGTGACCACAGGGGACGAAACGAGCAGTACTTC
>-|TRBJ2-5|-|TRBV5-1
CASSSQGLEETQYF
TGCGCCAGCAGCTCCCAGGGATTAGAAGAGACCCAGTACTTC
>-|TRBJ1-2|-|TRBV6-5
CASSPGGARSYGYTF
TGTGCCAGCAGTCCCGGGGGGGCGCGGAGCTATGGCTACACCTTC
>TRBD2|TRBJ2-7|-|TRBV7-2
CASSQTSGGNYEQYF
TGTGCCAGCAGCCAAACTAGCGGGGGAAACTACGAGCAGTACTTC
>-|TRBJ1-2|-|TRBV6-5
CASSLPPPNYGYTF
TGTGCCAGCAGTCTACCCCCCCCGAACTATGGCTACACCTTC
>-|TRBJ1-2|-|TRBV5-5
CASSLGQANYGYTF
TGTGCCAGCAGCTTGGGGCAGGCCAACTATGGCTACACCTTC
>-|TRBJ2-3|once|TRBV21-1
CASSKARQGARLVTDTQYF
TGTGCCAGCAGCAAAGCCCGGCAGGGGGCGCGACTTGTCACAGATACGCAGTATTTT
>-|TRBJ2-2|-|TRBV5-6
CASTGGVGRLDTGELFF
TGTGCCAGCACGGGCGGGGTCGGAAGACTGGACACCGGGGAGCTGTTTTTT